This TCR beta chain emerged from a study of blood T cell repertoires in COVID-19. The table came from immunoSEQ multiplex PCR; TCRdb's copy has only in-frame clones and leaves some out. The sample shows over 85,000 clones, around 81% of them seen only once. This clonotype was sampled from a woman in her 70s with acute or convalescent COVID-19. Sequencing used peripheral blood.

CDR3 nucleotides: TGTGCCAGCATCGGGATAGCCAAAAACATTCAGTACTTC. Its translation: CASIGIAKNIQYF. V is TRBV6-5 and J is TRBJ2-4; weak D call: TRBD2 (5 bases). This CDR3 is built from 13 residues. V lost 7 bases and J lost 0, with 7 bases in between. CDR1 MNHEY and CDR2 SVGAGI come from the germline V gene.